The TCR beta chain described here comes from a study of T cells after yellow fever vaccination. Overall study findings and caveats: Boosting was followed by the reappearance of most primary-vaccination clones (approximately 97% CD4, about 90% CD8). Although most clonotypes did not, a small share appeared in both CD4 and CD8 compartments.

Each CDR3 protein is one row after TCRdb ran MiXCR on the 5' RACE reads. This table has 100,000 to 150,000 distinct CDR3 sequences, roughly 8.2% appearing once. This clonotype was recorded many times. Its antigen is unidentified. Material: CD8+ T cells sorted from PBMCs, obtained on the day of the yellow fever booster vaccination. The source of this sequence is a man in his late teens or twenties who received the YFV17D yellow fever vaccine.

As DNA, the CDR3 is TGCGCCAGCAGCCCAGGAAGCCCTAGCACAGATACGCAGTATTTT. Translated, it gives CASSPGSPSTDTQYF. The chain links TRBV4-1 to TRBJ2-3; D gene uncertain. V was cut by 4 bases and J by 0 bases, with 11 bases left in between. Germline lookup yields CDR1 MGHRA and CDR2 YSYEKL. CDR3 length: 15 amino acids.